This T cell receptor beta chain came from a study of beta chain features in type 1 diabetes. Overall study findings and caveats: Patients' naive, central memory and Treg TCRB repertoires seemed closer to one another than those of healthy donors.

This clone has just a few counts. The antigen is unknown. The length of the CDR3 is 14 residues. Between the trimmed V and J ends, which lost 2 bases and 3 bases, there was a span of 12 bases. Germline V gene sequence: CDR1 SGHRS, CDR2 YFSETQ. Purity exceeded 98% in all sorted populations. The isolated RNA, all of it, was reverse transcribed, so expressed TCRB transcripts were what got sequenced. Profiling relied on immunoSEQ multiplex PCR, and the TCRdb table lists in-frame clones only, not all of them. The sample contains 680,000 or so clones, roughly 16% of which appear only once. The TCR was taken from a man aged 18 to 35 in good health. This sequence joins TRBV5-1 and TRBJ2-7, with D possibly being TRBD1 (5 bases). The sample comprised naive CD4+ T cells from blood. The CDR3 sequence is CASSFSAGYYEQYF. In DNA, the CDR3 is TGCGCCAGCAGCTTTTCGGCAGGGTACTACGAGCAGTACTTC.